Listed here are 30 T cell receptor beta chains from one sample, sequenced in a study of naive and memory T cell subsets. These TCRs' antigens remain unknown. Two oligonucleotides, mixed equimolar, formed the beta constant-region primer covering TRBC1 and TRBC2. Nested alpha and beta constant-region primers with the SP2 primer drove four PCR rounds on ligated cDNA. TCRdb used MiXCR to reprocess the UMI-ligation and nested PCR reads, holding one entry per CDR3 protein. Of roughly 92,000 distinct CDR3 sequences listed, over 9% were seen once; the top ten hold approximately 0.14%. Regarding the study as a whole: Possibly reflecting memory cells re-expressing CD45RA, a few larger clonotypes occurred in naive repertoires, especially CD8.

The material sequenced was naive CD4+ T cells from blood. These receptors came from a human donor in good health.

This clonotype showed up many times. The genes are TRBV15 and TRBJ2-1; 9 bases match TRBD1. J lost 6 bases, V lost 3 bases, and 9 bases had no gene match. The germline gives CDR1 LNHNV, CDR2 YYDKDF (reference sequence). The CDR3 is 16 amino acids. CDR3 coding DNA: TGTGCCACCAGCAGCCGGGGGACAGGGTTAGGCAATGAGCAGTTCTTC. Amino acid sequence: CATSSRGTGLGNEQFF.

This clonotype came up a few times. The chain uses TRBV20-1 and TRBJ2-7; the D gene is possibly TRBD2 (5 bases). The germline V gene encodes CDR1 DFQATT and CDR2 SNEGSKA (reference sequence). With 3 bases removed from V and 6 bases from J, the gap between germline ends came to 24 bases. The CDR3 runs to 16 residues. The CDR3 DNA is TGCAGTGCTAGGAGCCGAGGGAAAGAGGTTTCTGGCGAGCAGTACTTC. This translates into CSARSRGKEVSGEQYF.

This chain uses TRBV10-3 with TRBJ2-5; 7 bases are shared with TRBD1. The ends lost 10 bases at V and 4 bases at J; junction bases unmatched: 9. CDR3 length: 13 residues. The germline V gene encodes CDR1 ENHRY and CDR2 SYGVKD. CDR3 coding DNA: TGTGCCACCGCCGGGACAGCATTAGAGACCCAGTACTTC. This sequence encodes CATAGTALETQYF.

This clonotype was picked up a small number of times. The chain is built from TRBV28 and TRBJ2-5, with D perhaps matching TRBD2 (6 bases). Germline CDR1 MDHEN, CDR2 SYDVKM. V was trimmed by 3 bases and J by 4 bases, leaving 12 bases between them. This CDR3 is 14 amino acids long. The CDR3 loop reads CASSLDGGRETQYF. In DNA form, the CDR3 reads TGTGCCAGCAGTTTGGATGGGGGGAGAGAGACCCAGTACTTC.

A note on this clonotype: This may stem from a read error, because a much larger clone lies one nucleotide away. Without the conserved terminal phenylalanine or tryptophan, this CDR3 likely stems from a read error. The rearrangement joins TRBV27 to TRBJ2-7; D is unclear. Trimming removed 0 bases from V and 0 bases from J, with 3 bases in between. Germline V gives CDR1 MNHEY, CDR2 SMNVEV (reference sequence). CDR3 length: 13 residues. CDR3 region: CASSLSYSYEQYL. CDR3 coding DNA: TGTGCCAGCAGTTTATCCTACTCCTACGAGCAGTACCTC.

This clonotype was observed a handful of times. Written as DNA, the CDR3 is TGCAGTGCTCTGCGGGTTCGAGGAGGGAGGGACTACAATGAGCAGTTCTTC. The encoded protein is CSALRVRGGRDYNEQFF. J is TRBJ2-1 and V is TRBV20-1; 7 nucleotides line up with TRBD2. Germline trimming cut 5 bases from V and 3 bases from J; bases unmatched to any gene: 16. The CDR3 extends over 17 amino acids. The germline CDR1 and CDR2 sequences are DFQATT and SNEGSKA (reference sequence).

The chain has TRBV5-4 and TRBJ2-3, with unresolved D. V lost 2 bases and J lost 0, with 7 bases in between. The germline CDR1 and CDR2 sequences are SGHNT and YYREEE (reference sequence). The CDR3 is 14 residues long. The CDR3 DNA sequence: TGTGCCAGCAGCTTCGAGAGTAGCACAGATACGCAGTATTTT. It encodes CASSFESSTDTQYF.

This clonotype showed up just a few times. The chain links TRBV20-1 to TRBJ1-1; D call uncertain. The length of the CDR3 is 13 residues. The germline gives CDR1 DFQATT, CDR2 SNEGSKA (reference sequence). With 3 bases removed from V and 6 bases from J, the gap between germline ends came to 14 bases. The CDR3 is CSASRSGNAEAFF. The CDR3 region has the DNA TGCAGTGCTAGTCGGAGCGGAAACGCTGAAGCTTTCTTT.

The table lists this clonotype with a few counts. CDR3 residues: CAWSVRGKQPQHF. The DNA for the CDR3 is TGTGCCTGGAGTGTAAGGGGAAAGCAGCCCCAGCATTTT. The chain combines TRBV30 with TRBJ1-5, with D maybe TRBD1 (5 bases). This CDR3 spans 13 amino acids. V was shortened by 0 bases and J by 7 bases, with 10 bases between the two germline ends. Per germline, CDR1 GTSNPN and CDR2 SVGIG (reference sequence). The full variable domain, its missing parts supplied by reference TRBV30 and TRBJ1-5, is SQTIHQWPATLVQPVGSPLSLECTVEGTSNPNLYWYRQAAGRGLQLLFYSVGIGQISSEVPQNLSASRPQDRQFILSSKKLLLSDSGFYLCAWSVRGKQPQHFGDGTRLSIL.

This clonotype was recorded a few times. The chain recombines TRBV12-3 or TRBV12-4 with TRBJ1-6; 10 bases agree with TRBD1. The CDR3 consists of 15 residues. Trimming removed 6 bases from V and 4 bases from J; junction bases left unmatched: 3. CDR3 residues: CASRWTGGYNSPLHF. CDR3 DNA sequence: TGTGCCAGCAGGTGGACAGGGGGTTATAATTCACCCCTCCACTTT.

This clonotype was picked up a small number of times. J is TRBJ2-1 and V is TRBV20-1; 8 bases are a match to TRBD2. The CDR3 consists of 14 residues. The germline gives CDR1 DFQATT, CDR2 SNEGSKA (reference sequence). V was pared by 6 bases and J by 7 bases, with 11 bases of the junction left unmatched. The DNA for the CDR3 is TGCAGTGCCCTAACTAGCGGCGGGAAGAATGAGCAGTTCTTC. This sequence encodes CSALTSGGKNEQFF.

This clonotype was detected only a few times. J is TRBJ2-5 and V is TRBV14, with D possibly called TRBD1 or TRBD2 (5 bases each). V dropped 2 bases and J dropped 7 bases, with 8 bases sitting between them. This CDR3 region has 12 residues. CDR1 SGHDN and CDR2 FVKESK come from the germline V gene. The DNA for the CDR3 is TGTGCCAGCAGCCAACGGGGCGGGACCCAGTACTTC. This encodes CASSQRGGTQYF. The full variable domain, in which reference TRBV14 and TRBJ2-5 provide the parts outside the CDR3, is EAGVTQFPSHSVIEKGQTVTLRCDPISGHDNLYWYRRVMGKEIKFLLHFVKESKQDESGMPNNRFLAERTGGTYSTLKVQPAELEDSGVYFCASSQRGGTQYFGPGTRLLVL.

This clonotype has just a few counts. CDR3 loop: CASSRLPGDYGYTF. The CDR3 DNA reads as TGTGCCAGCAGTCGACTCCCGGGTGACTATGGCTACACCTTC. This sequence joins TRBV6-5 and TRBJ1-2; D is unresolved. The germline gives CDR1 MNHEY, CDR2 SVGAGI. Trimming cost V 5 bases and J 3 bases, with 13 bases left between them. The CDR3 totals 14 residues.

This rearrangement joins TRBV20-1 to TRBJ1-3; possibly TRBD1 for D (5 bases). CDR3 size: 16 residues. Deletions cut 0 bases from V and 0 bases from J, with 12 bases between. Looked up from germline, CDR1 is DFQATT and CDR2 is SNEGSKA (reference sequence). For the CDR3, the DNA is TGCAGTGCTAGAGATCAGATGACAGTCTCTGGAAACACCATATATTTT. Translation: CSARDQMTVSGNTIYF.

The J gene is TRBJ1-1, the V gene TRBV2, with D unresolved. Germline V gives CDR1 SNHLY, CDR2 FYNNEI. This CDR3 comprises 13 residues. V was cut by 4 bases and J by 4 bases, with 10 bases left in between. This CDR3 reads CASSGEWRTEAFF. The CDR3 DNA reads TGTGCCAGCAGTGGCGAGTGGCGCACTGAAGCTTTCTTT.

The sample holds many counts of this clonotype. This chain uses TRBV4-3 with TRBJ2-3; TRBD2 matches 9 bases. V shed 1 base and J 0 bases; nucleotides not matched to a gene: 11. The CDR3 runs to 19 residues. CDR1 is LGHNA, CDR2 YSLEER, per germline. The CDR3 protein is CASSQVWGAGGSSTDTQYF. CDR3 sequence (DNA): TGCGCCAGCAGCCAAGTTTGGGGAGCGGGGGGCTCTAGCACAGATACGCAGTATTTT.

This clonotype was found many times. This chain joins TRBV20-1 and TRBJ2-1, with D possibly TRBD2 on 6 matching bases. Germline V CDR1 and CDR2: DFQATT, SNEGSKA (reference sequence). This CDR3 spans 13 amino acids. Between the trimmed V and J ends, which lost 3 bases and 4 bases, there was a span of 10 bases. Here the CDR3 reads CSASTGDYNEQFF. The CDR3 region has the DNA TGCAGTGCTAGCACGGGAGATTACAATGAGCAGTTCTTC.

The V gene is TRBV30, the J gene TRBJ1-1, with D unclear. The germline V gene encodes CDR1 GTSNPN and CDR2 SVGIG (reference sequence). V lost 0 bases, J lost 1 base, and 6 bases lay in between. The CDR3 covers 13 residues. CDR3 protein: CAWSVARNTEAFF. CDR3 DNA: TGTGCCTGGAGTGTAGCCCGGAACACTGAAGCTTTCTTT.

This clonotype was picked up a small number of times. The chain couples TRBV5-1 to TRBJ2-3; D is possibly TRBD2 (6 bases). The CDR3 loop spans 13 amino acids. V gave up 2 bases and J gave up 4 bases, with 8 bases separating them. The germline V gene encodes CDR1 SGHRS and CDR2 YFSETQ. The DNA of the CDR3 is TGCGCCAGCAGCTTAGGCGGGGCAGATACGCAGTATTTT. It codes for CASSLGGADTQYF.

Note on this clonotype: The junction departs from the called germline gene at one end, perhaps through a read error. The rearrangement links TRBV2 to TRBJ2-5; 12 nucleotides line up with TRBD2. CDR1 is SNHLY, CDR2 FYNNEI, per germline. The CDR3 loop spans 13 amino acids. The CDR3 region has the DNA TGTGCCAGCAGCGAAGGACTAGCGGGGTTACGCTACTTC. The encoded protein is CASSEGLAGLRYF.

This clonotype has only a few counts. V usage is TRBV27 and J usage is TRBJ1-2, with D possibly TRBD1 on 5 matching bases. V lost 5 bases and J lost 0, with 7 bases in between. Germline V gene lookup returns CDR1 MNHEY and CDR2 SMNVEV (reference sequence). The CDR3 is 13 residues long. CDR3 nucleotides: TGTGCCAGCAGTACACAGGCTAACTATGGCTACACCTTC. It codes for CASSTQANYGYTF.

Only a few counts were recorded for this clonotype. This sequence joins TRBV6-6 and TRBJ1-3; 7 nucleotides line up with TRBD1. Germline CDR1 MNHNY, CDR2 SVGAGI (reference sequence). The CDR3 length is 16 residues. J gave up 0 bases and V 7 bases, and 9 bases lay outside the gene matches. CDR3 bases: TGTGCCAGCACCGTACGGGACAGCAGCTCTGGAAACACCATATATTTT. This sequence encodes CASTVRDSSSGNTIYF.

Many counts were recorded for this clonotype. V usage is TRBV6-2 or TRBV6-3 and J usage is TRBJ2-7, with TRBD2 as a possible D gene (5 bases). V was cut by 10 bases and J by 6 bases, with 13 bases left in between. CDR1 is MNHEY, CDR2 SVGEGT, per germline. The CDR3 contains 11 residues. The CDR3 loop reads CATEGVREQYF. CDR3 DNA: TGTGCCACCGAGGGTGTGCGCGAGCAGTACTTC.

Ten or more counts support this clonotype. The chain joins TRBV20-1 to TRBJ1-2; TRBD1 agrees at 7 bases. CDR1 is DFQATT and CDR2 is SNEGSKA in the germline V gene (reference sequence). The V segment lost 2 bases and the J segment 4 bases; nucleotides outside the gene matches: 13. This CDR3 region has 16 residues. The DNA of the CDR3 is TGCAGTGCTAGATCGAAGGGGGCCCACGGACTCTATGGCTACACCTTC. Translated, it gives CSARSKGAHGLYGYTF.

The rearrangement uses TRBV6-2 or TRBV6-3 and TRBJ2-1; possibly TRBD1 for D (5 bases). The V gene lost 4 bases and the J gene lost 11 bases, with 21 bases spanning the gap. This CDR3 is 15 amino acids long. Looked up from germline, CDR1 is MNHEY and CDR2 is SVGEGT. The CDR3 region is CASSSLGLLGAQQFF. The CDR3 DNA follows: TGTGCCAGCAGTTCGTTAGGGCTGTTAGGGGCGCAGCAGTTCTTC.

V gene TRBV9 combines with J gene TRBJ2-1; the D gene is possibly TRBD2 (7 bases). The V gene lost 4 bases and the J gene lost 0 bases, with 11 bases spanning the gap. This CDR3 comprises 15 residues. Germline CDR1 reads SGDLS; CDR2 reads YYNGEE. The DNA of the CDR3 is TGTGCCAGCAGCTTCCGGGGGGCCTCCTACAATGAGCAGTTCTTC. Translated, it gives CASSFRGASYNEQFF.

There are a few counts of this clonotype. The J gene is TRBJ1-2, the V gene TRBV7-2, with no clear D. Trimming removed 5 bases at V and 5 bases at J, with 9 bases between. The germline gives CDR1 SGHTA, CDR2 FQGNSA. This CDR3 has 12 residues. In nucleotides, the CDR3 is TGTGCCAGCAGCCAGGAGGTATATGGCTACACCTTC. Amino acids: CASSQEVYGYTF.

CDR3 region: CAGRNTPGEQYF. The CDR3 nucleotides read TGTGCCGGCAGGAATACTCCGGGTGAGCAGTACTTC. The J gene is TRBJ2-7, the V gene TRBV30; no reliable D call. The CDR3 extends over 12 amino acids. Germline CDR1 is GTSNPN and CDR2 is SVGIG (reference sequence). V was trimmed by 8 bases and J by 7 bases, leaving 18 bases between them.

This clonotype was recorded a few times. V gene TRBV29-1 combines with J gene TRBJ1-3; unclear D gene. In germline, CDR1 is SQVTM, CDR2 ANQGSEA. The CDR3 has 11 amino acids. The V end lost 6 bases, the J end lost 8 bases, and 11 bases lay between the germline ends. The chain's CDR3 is CSVVQWDTIYF. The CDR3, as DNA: TGCAGCGTAGTCCAGTGGGACACCATATATTTT.

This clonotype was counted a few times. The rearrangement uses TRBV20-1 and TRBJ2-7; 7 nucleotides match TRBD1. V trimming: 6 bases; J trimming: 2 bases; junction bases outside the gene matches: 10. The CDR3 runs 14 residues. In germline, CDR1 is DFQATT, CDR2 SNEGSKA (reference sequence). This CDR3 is CSAQRLTGTYEQYF. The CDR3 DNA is TGCAGTGCCCAGCGTCTGACAGGGACCTACGAGCAGTACTTC.